This T cell receptor (beta chain) was captured in a study of T cell responses to AZD1222 COVID-19 vaccine. Germline CDR1 PRHDT, CDR2 FYEKMQ (reference sequence). The V end was cut by 2 bases, the J end by 5 bases, with 6 bases between. CDR3 length equals 12 residues. Only in-frame clones appear in the TCRdb table, and some are missing; sequencing was by immunoSEQ multiplex PCR. The sample contains approximately 130,000 clones, 93% of which appear only once. Study observations and caveats: The breadth and depth of Spike-specific TCRs increased once two AZD1222 doses had been given.

Turning to this clone: Its specificity is not known.

V usage is TRBV13 and J usage is TRBJ1-2; D is unresolved. This TCR was sampled from an adult in good health. Sequenced material: peripheral blood, taken on day 0 of AZD1222 vaccination. Here the CDR3 reads CASSLRGYGYTF. The CDR3 region has the DNA TGTGCCAGCAGCTTAAGAGGATATGGCTACACCTTC.